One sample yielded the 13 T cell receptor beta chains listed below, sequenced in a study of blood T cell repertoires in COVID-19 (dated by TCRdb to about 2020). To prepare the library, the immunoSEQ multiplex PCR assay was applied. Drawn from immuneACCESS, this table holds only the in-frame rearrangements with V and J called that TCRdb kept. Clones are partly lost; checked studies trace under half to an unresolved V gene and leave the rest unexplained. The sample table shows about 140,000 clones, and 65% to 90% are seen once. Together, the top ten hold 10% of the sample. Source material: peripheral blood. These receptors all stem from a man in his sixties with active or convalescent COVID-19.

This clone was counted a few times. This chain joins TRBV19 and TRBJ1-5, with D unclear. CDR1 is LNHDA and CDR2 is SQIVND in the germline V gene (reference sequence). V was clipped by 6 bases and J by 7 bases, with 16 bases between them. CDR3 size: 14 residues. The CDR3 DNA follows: TGTGCCAGTAGGGATGGGAGTTCCCGCCAGCCCCAGCATTTT. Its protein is CASRDGSSRQPQHF. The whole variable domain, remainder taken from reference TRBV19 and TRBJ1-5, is DGGITQSPKYLFRKEGQNVTLSCEQNLNHDAMYWYRQDPGQGLRLIYYSQIVNDFQKGDIAEGYSVSREKKESFPLTVTSAQKNPTAFYLCASRDGSSRQPQHFGDGTRLSIL.

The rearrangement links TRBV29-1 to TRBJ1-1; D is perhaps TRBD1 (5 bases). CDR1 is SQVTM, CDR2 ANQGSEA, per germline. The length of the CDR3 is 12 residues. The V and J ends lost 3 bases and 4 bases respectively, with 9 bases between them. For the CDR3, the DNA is TGCAGCGTTGATGGGGGGATCACTGAAGCTTTCTTT. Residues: CSVDGGITEAFF.

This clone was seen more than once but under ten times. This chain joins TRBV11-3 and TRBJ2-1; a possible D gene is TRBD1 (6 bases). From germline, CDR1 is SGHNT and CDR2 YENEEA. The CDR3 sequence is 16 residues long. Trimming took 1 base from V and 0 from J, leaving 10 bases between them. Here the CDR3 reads CASSLAGQSSYNEQFF. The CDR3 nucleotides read TGTGCCAGCAGCTTAGCGGGACAAAGCTCCTACAATGAGCAGTTCTTC.

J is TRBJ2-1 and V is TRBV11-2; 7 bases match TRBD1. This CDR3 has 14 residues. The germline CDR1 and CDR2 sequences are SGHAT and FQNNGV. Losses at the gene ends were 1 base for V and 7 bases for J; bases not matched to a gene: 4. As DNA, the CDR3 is TGTGCCAGCAGCTTAGTCACAGGGGTGAATGAGCAGTTCTTC. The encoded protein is CASSLVTGVNEQFF. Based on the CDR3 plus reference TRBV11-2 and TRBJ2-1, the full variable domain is EAGVAQSPRYKIIEKRQSVAFWCNPISGHATLYWYQQILGQGPKLLIQFQNNGVVDDSQLPKDRFSAERLKGVDSTLKIQPAKLEDSAVYLCASSLVTGVNEQFFGPGTRLTVL.

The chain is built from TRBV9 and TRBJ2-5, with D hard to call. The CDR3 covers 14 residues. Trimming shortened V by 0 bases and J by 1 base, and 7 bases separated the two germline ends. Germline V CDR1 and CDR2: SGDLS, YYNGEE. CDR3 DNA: TGTGCCAGCAGCGTAGGGCTCAGCCAAGAGACCCAGTACTTC. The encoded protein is CASSVGLSQETQYF.

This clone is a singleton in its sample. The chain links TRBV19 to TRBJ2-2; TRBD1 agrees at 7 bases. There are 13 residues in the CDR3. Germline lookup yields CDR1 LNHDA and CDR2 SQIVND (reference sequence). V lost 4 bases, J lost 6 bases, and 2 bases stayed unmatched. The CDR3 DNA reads TGTGCCAGTAGTACACAGGGGCCCGGGGAGCTGTTTTTT. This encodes CASSTQGPGELFF.

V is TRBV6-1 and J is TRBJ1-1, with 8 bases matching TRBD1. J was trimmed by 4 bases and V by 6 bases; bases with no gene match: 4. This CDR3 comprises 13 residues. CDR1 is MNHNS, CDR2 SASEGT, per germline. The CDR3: CASSGTGGTEAFF. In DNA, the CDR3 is TGTGCCAGCAGCGGGACAGGCGGCACTGAAGCTTTCTTT.

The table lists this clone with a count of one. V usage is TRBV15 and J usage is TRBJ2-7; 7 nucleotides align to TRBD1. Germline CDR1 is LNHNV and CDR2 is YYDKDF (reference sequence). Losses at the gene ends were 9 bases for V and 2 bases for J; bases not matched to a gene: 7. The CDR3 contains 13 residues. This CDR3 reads CATRTGDTYEQYF. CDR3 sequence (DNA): TGTGCCACGAGAACAGGGGATACCTACGAGCAGTACTTC.

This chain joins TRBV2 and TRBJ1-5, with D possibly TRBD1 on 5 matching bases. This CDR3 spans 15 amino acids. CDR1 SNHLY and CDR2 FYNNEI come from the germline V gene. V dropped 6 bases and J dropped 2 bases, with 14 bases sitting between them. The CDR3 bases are TGTGCCAGCAGCGCGCAGGGTCTTGGCAATCAGCCCCAGCATTTT. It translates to CASSAQGLGNQPQHF.

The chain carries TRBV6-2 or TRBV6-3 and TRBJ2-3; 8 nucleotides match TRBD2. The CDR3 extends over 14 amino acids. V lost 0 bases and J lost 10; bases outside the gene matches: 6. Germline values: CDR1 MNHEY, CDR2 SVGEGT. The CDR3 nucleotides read TGTGCCAGCAGTTACTCGATGTCGGGGGGGGCGCAGTATTTT. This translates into CASSYSMSGGAQYF.

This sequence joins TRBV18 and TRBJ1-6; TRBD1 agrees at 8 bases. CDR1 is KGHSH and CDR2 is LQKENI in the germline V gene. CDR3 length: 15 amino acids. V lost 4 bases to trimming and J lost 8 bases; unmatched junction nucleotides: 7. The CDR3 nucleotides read TGTGCCAGCTCACTAACCGGACAGGGAGATTCACCCCTCCACTTT. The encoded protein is CASSLTGQGDSPLHF.

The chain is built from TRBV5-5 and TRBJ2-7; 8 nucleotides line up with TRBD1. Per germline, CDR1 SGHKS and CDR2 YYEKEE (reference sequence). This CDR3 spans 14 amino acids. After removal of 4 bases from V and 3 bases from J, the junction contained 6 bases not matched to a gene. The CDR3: CASSPRTGIYEQYF. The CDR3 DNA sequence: TGTGCCAGCAGCCCAAGGACAGGGATCTACGAGCAGTACTTC.

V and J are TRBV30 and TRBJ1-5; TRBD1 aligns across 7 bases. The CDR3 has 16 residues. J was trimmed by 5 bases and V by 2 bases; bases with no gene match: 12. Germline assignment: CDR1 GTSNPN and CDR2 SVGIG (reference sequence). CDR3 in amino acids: CAWSTGPGTAHQPQHF. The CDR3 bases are TGTGCCTGGAGTACCGGACCCGGGACAGCCCATCAGCCCCAGCATTTT.